This T cell receptor beta chain was documented in a study of Ad26.COV2.S vaccination and SARS-CoV-2 variants. V was pared by 4 bases and J by 3 bases, with 5 bases of the junction left unmatched. This CDR3 spans 15 amino acids. Germline V gene lookup returns CDR1 LNHDA and CDR2 SQIVND (reference sequence). The method was immunoSEQ multiplex PCR; TCRdb's version includes in-frame clones alone and lacks a portion of them. Seen here are around 500,000 clones, 80% to 90% observed once, and the top ten hold around 1.6%. The sample's treatment: 15 to 20 received Ad26.COV2.S at low or high dose, single or two shots; about 5 received placebo; per-sample allocation not given. Samples were taken on day 63 after the first vaccine or placebo injection.

This specimen consisted of peripheral blood, obtained in a trial of Ad26.COV2.S vaccine versus placebo. The rearrangement links TRBV19 to TRBJ2-2, with 7 bases that match TRBD1. The TCR was taken from a person between 18 and 60 years old who received the Ad26.COV2.S COVID-19 vaccine or a placebo. CDR3 region: CASSRRTGHTGELFF. The DNA of the CDR3 is TGTGCCAGTAGTAGACGGACAGGCCACACCGGGGAGCTGTTTTTT.